This is a list of T cell receptor beta chains from one sample in a study of shared clonotypes between healthy human individuals. Profiled with immunoSEQ multiplex PCR; TCRdb holds only in-frame clones, not every one. Among around 2.5 million clones, 93% were seen once, and the ten largest hold 0.36%. The sample taken for sequencing was naive CD4+ T cells from PBMCs. All receptors derive from a young man in good health. Some clones in this sample may be carry-over from other donors' samples. CDR3s include the opening cysteine and the closing phenylalanine or tryptophan. Fields, in order: clone size, D gene, V gene, J gene, CDR3 DNA, CDR3 protein. D genes are given only for firm matches. A row's size may be missing; if present it is once, few, many or a size class.

-,-,TRBV4-3,TRBJ2-3,TGCGCCAGCAGCCAAGAGGGTGGAGGAACAGATACGCAGTATTTT,CASSQEGGGTDTQYF
-,-,TRBV25-1,TRBJ2-3,TGTGCCAGCAGCCCTGGAGGCCGAACCACAGATACGCAGTATTTT,CASSPGGRTTDTQYF
once,-,TRBV11-2,TRBJ2-1,TGTGCCAGCAGCTTACTGACGGGCTCCTACAATGAGCAGTTCTTC,CASSLLTGSYNEQFF
-,-,TRBV6-1,TRBJ1-5,TGTGCCAGCAGTGAGGGACCCGAGAGGAGTCAGCCCCAGCATTTT,CASSEGPERSQPQHF
-,-,TRBV28,TRBJ2-1,TGTGCCCTAAGTGTAGAGAATGAGCAGTTCTTC,CALSVENEQFF
-,-,TRBV5-1,TRBJ2-7,TGCGCCAGCAGCTTGGGTGGCCGCTACGAGCAGTACTTC,CASSLGGRYEQYF
-,-,TRBV28,TRBJ1-5,TGTGCCAGCAGTTCCCCCGCAGGGAAAGGTGATCAGCCCCAGCATTTT,CASSSPAGKGDQPQHF
-,TRBD1,TRBV7-8,TRBJ1-1,TGTGCCAGCAGCCAAACCCAGGGGGCTGAAGCTTTCTTT,CASSQTQGAEAFF
-,TRBD2,TRBV18,TRBJ2-2,TGTGCCAGCTCACCCCTTAGCGGGAGGGCCACCGGGGAGCTGTTTTTT,CASSPLSGRATGELFF
-,TRBD1,TRBV2,TRBJ1-1,TGTGCCAGCAGCTCAGGGGGCCGGGACACTGAAGCTTTCTTT,CASSSGGRDTEAFF
-,-,TRBV30,TRBJ1-3,TGTGCCTGGAGTCTATCCCGCAGGGGTGTAGGAAACACCATATATTTT,CAWSLSRRGVGNTIYF
-,-,TRBV11-2,TRBJ1-3,TGTGCCAGCAGGAGACAGGCGAGCCTGGTCTCTGGAAACACCATATATTTT,CASRRQASLVSGNTIYF
-,TRBD1,TRBV5-1,TRBJ1-1,TGCGCCAGCACCGGGACAGTTAACACTGAAGCTTTCTTT,CASTGTVNTEAFF
-,-,TRBV19,TRBJ2-7,TGTGCCAGTAGTACCCATGGAGCGGTTGCCGCCTACGAGCAGTACTTC,CASSTHGAVAAYEQYF
-,TRBD2,TRBV25-1,TRBJ2-7,TGTGCCAGTCAACTAGCGGGGTCCTACGAGCAGTACTTC,CASQLAGSYEQYF
-,-,TRBV11-2,TRBJ2-1,TGTGCCAGCAGCTTAATGTCCTCCCTTGGGTCCTCCTACAATGAGCAGTTCTTC,CASSLMSSLGSSYNEQFF
-,-,TRBV6-6,TRBJ1-2,TGTACTAGTGGCGGGAAGAAAAATTATGGCTACACCTTC,CTSGGKKNYGYTF
-,TRBD1,TRBV7-3,TRBJ2-5,TGTGCCAGCAGCAGGGGGACAGGGGTAGAGACCCAGTACTTC,CASSRGTGVETQYF
-,-,TRBV28,TRBJ2-4,TGTGCCAGCAGTTTCGTCTCAGGGGGGAAAAACATTCAGTACTTC,CASSFVSGGKNIQYF
-,TRBD2,TRBV10-3,TRBJ2-5,TGTGCCATCAGTAGAAGCGGGAGCGGTGGGGAGACCCAGTACTTC,CAISRSGSGGETQYF
few,-,TRBV29-1,TRBJ1-5,TGCAGCGCTACGATCGGACCGGGTCAGCCCCAGCATTTT,CSATIGPGQPQHF
-,-,TRBV15,TRBJ2-3,TGTGCCACCAGCAGAGTTAGGGATACGCAGTATTTT,CATSRVRDTQYF
-,-,TRBV6-1,TRBJ2-2,TGTGCCAGCAGTGGGGCCCTCTCCGGGGAGCTGTTTTTT,CASSGALSGELFF
once,-,TRBV11-2,TRBJ1-5,TGTGCCAGCAGCTTAGTGGGCAGGGGTAATCAGCCCCAGCATTTT,CASSLVGRGNQPQHF
once,TRBD1,TRBV19,TRBJ2-1,TGTGCCAGTAGCACAGGGGGAACAATTCCGCCGGTCAATGAGCAGTTCTTC,CASSTGGTIPPVNEQFF
-,-,TRBV6-5,TRBJ2-4,TGTGCCAGCAGTTACTCAGGAGGAGCCAAAAACATTCAGTACTTC,CASSYSGGAKNIQYF
-,-,TRBV7-8,TRBJ2-7,TGTGCCAGCAGCTTAGACCGGGAGAGGGGATACGAGCAGTACTTC,CASSLDRERGYEQYF
-,-,TRBV30,TRBJ1-4,TGTGCCTGGAGTGTACAAGTGATTTTTGCAACTAATGAAAAACTGTTTTTT,CAWSVQVIFATNEKLFF
-,TRBD1,TRBV9,TRBJ2-2,TGTGCCAGCAGCGTCCGGACAGGCTTGAACACCGGGGAGCTGTTTTTT,CASSVRTGLNTGELFF
once,TRBD1,TRBV6-6,TRBJ2-1,TGTGCCAGCAGTTACTCGGAAAGGGGGCCAAGCCATGAGCAGTTCTTC,CASSYSERGPSHEQFF
-,TRBD2,TRBV7-3,TRBJ2-2,TGTGCCAGCAGCCCGATGACTAGCGGGAACACCGGGGAGCTGTTTTTT,CASSPMTSGNTGELFF
-,TRBD1,TRBV10-3,TRBJ1-1,TGTGCCATCAGTGGACAGGGGGCTTCTGAAGCTTTCTTT,CAISGQGASEAFF
-,TRBD2,TRBV27,TRBJ2-2,TGTGCCAGCAGTTTAGGGAGGGCCGCCGGGGAGCTGTTTTTT,CASSLGRAAGELFF
once,-,TRBV28,TRBJ2-7,TGTGCCAGCAATAAGCCGGGACAAGCGACCGAGCAGTACTTC,CASNKPGQATEQYF
-,-,TRBV28,TRBJ2-5,TGTGCCAGCAGTTTAAGCAGACTAGGGGAGACCCAGTACTTC,CASSLSRLGETQYF
-,TRBD2,TRBV7-3,TRBJ2-4,TGTGCCAGCAGCCCGCCGGGACTAGCGGAAGCCAAAAACATTCAGTACTTC,CASSPPGLAEAKNIQYF
-,TRBD1,TRBV10-3,TRBJ2-7,TGTGCCATCACAGGACAGGGGAACTACGAGCAGTACTTC,CAITGQGNYEQYF
few,-,TRBV2,TRBJ1-1,TGTGCCAGCAAAGGACAGCGTGTCTCTGAAGCTTTCTTT,CASKGQRVSEAFF
-,-,TRBV15,TRBJ2-2,TGTGCCACCAGCCCCAAAGGTAACAGGTTCACCGGGGAGCTGTTTTTT,CATSPKGNRFTGELFF
-,-,TRBV7-9,TRBJ2-7,TGTGCCAGCAGCCCCCCCTCCTACGAGCAGTACTTC,CASSPPSYEQYF
-,-,TRBV28,TRBJ2-7,TGTGCCAGCGGAAAGTTAAGCTCCTACGAGCAGTACTTC,CASGKLSSYEQYF
-,-,TRBV2,TRBJ1-2,TGTGCCAGCAGTGGGGGCGGCCCGCAGGGGATGGGTGGCTACACCTTC,CASSGGGPQGMGGYTF
-,TRBD1,TRBV2,TRBJ2-5,TGTGCCAGCAGTGAAGCCAGGGGGCGAGAGACCCAGTACTTC,CASSEARGRETQYF